What follows are 26 T cell receptor beta chains derived from one specimen sequenced in a study of T cell repertoires in cytomegalovirus infection. MiXCR was run by TCRdb on the reads, yielding one entry per CDR3 protein. The sample records 200,000 to 250,000 distinct CDR3 sequences, 30% to 45% being singletons. The antigens these receptors bind are not known. The input for sequencing was CD8+ T cells from cultured PBMCs, taken from culture after CMV antigen stimulation. These receptors all come from a human donor in good health (CMV status not recorded). Some clones in this sample may be carry-over from other donors' samples.

V and J are TRBV12-3 or TRBV12-4 and TRBJ2-7; TRBD1 aligns across 7 bases. The CDR3 length is 16 residues. Trimming cost V 7 bases and J 2 bases; bases outside gene matches: 14. CDR3 sequence (DNA): TGTGCCAGCACTTTCTCCCTCCGGGACAGAACCTACGAGCAGTACTTC. This sequence encodes CASTFSLRDRTYEQYF.

This clonotype was observed a few times. The rearrangement joins TRBV7-6 to TRBJ2-7, with a tentative D call TRBD1 (6 bases). The length of the CDR3 is 15 residues. Germline assignment: CDR1 SGHVS and CDR2 FNYEAQ. The V gene lost 1 base and the J gene lost 3 bases, with 13 bases spanning the gap. The CDR3 loop reads CASSLEGQSHYEQYF. The CDR3 DNA is TGTGCCAGCAGCTTAGAAGGACAGAGTCACTACGAGCAGTACTTC.

The V gene is TRBV28, the J gene TRBJ2-5, with a tentative D call TRBD2 (5 bases). The CDR3 spans 16 residues. The germline V gene encodes CDR1 MDHEN and CDR2 SYDVKM. The V end lost 7 bases, the J end lost 0 bases, and 18 bases lay between the germline ends. CDR3 sequence reads: CASITGEWTHQETQYF. Here the CDR3 DNA reads TGTGCCAGCATCACCGGGGAATGGACTCACCAAGAGACCCAGTACTTC.

The chain joins TRBV9 to TRBJ2-3; perhaps TRBD2 as D (5 bases). The CDR3 is made up of 13 amino acids. Trimming stripped 8 bases from V and 6 bases from J, with 16 bases between. CDR1 SGDLS and CDR2 YYNGEE come from the germline V gene. CDR3 in amino acids: CASGELDTDTQYF. In nucleotides, the CDR3 is TGTGCCAGTGGGGAGCTGGATACCGATACGCAGTATTTT.

For this clonotype: A read error may account for a junction end that differs from germline. The chain joins TRBV7-8 to TRBJ2-7; 10 bases are shared with TRBD2. There are 15 residues in the CDR3. Germline CDR1 reads SGHVS; CDR2 reads FQNEAQ. CDR3 amino acids: CSRSLPSGGTYERYF. CDR3 sequence (DNA): TGTTCCAGAAGCTTGCCTAGCGGGGGAACCTACGAGAGGTACTTC.

CDR3 coding DNA: TGTGCCAGCAGCTTAGCCGGAGGGACTAGCGGTAACCTAGCCAAAAACATTCAGTACTTC. This gives the protein CASSLAGGTSGNLAKNIQYF. The genes are TRBV7-6 and TRBJ2-4; TRBD2 matches at 11 bases. The CDR3 covers 20 residues. J gave up 0 bases and V 0 bases, and 10 bases lay outside the gene matches. The germline gives CDR1 SGHVS, CDR2 FNYEAQ.

This rearrangement joins TRBV4-1 to TRBJ1-5; a weak D match, TRBD1 (6 bases). From germline, CDR1 is MGHRA and CDR2 YSYEKL. This CDR3 comprises 16 residues. V gave up 5 bases and J gave up 0 bases, with 14 bases separating them. The CDR3 protein is CASSNSWTASNQPQHF. CDR3 coding DNA: TGCGCCAGCAGCAACTCCTGGACAGCTAGCAATCAGCCCCAGCATTTT.

This clonotype has just one count. The rearrangement links TRBV6-1 to TRBJ2-2; 9 positions agree with TRBD1. Trimming cost V 6 bases and J 7 bases; bases outside gene matches: 9. CDR3 length: 15 residues. Looked up from germline, CDR1 is MNHNS and CDR2 is SASEGT. The CDR3 DNA is TGTGCCAGCAGGAGCTGGACAGGGGTTGACGGGGAGCTGTTTTTT. Its translation: CASRSWTGVDGELFF.

The rearrangement uses TRBV10-3 and TRBJ2-6, with a possible D match to TRBD1 (6 bases). V lost 10 bases, J lost 0 bases, and 16 bases lay in between. The germline V gene has CDR1 ENHRY and CDR2 SYGVKD. This CDR3 spans 16 amino acids. CDR3 protein: CATSTGTHSGANVLTF. DNA for the CDR3: TGTGCCACCTCGACAGGAACCCACTCTGGGGCCAACGTCCTGACTTTC.

The chain has TRBV27 and TRBJ1-6; D unresolved. The CDR3 is made up of 14 amino acids. Germline V gene data show CDR1 as MNHEY and CDR2 as SMNVEV (reference sequence). V shed 8 bases and J shed 10 bases, with 18 bases lying between them. CDR3 loop: CASGPSGIWSPLHF. The CDR3, as DNA: TGTGCCAGCGGACCGTCCGGGATATGGTCACCCCTCCACTTT.

The sample holds a few counts of this clonotype. The V and J genes are TRBV5-6 and TRBJ2-1; 9 positions match TRBD2. V was clipped by 1 base and J by 5 bases; unmatched bases: 4. The CDR3 runs 15 residues. In germline, CDR1 is SGHDT, CDR2 YYEEEE. The CDR3 DNA reads as TGTGCCAGCAGCTTGAGGGAGCGGGGGGACAATGAGCAGTTCTTC. Amino acid sequence: CASSLRERGDNEQFF.

V and J are TRBV5-1 and TRBJ2-2, with D maybe TRBD1 (6 bases). Germline lookup yields CDR1 SGHRS and CDR2 YFSETQ. V lost 0 bases and J 3 bases, leaving 9 bases between the germline ends. The CDR3 runs to 15 residues. The CDR3 spells CASSLEGVHTGELFF. DNA of the CDR3: TGCGCCAGCAGCTTGGAGGGGGTGCACACCGGGGAGCTGTTTTTT.

This chain links TRBV5-4 with TRBJ2-3, with 9 positions matching TRBD2. The CDR3 covers 15 residues. Germline V gene sequence: CDR1 SGHNT, CDR2 YYREEE (reference sequence). V shed 4 bases, J shed 4 bases, and the junction held 7 bases outside the gene matches. CDR3 bases: TGTGCCAGCAGCCTGGGGCGGGGGGGCCCAGATACGCAGTATTTT. This encodes CASSLGRGGPDTQYF.

This clonotype showed up many times. This rearrangement joins TRBV28 to TRBJ2-4, with D possibly matching TRBD2 (6 bases). The CDR3 has 18 residues. V gave up 2 bases and J gave up 0 bases, with 17 bases separating them. The V gene's germline CDR1 is MDHEN and CDR2 SYDVKM. The chain's CDR3 is CASSLRVLGGRAKNIQYF. CDR3 sequence (DNA): TGTGCCAGCAGTTTACGAGTTTTGGGGGGTCGAGCCAAAAACATTCAGTACTTC.

The gene calls are TRBV20-1 and TRBJ2-5; D is perhaps TRBD2 (6 bases). Germline CDR1 is DFQATT and CDR2 is SNEGSKA (reference sequence). The CDR3 contains 16 residues. V was trimmed by 3 bases and J by 1 base, leaving 18 bases between them. CDR3 region: CSARLRGRLVQETQYF. CDR3 in DNA: TGCAGTGCTAGGCTTCGGGGGAGACTCGTCCAAGAGACCCAGTACTTC.

The J gene is TRBJ2-7, the V gene TRBV6-1; D remains unclear. The germline V gene encodes CDR1 MNHNS and CDR2 SASEGT. The germline V and J ends were trimmed by 5 bases and 11 bases, with 13 bases remaining between them. This CDR3 region has 11 residues. Here the CDR3 DNA reads TGTGCCAGCAGTTACCAAGGGATGGAGTACTTC. Translation: CASSYQGMEYF.

The chain uses TRBV27 and TRBJ2-7; a weak D match, TRBD2 (5 bases). CDR1 and CDR2 from the germline V gene are MNHEY and SMNVEV (reference sequence). Trimming cost V 11 bases and J 4 bases, with 12 bases left between them. The CDR3 length is 11 residues. The CDR3 nucleotides are TGTGCCGCGGATGGACTTTACGAGCAGTACTTC. The encoded protein is CAADGLYEQYF.

The chain has TRBV6-2 or TRBV6-3 and TRBJ2-7; 8 nucleotides match TRBD1. J lost 2 bases, V lost 1 base, and 13 bases had no gene match. Germline values: CDR1 MNHEY, CDR2 SVGEGT. This CDR3 spans 18 amino acids. The CDR3 reads CASSYYRLDRGGTYEQYF. Written as DNA, the CDR3 is TGTGCCAGCAGTTACTACCGGTTAGACAGGGGAGGTACCTACGAGCAGTACTTC.

This clonotype was picked up a small number of times. The J gene is TRBJ1-5, the V gene TRBV27; TRBD1 matches 10 bases. The CDR3 is 17 amino acids. Per the germline V gene, CDR1 is MNHEY and CDR2 is SMNVEV (reference sequence). J lost 0 bases, V lost 6 bases, and 8 bases had no gene match. CDR3 loop: CASSPTGGYYSNQPQHF. For the CDR3, the DNA is TGTGCCAGCAGCCCGACAGGGGGCTATTATAGCAATCAGCCCCAGCATTTT.

This clonotype was observed at least ten times. This chain joins TRBV28 and TRBJ2-3; maybe TRBD1 (5 bases). CDR3 length equals 16 residues. Germline CDR1 MDHEN, CDR2 SYDVKM. Trimming removed 0 bases from V and 7 bases from J, with 17 bases in between. The CDR3 DNA reads as TGTGCCAGCAGTTTATGGGGCCCCGCGGCAGGGTATACGCAGTATTTT. Translating it yields CASSLWGPAAGYTQYF. Using reference TRBV28 and TRBJ2-3 for the parts outside the CDR3, the full variable domain is DVKVTQSSRYLVKRTGEKVFLECVQDMDHENMFWYRQDPGLGLRLIYFSYDVKMKEKGDIPEGYSVSREKKERFSLILESASTNQTSMYLCASSLWGPAAGYTQYFGPGTRLTVL.

This clonotype was recorded a few times. This sequence joins TRBV4-1 and TRBJ2-5; D is unclear. The germline CDR1 and CDR2 sequences are MGHRA and YSYEKL. This CDR3 region has 17 residues. V lost 5 bases and J 0 bases, leaving 19 bases between the germline ends. The CDR3 sequence: CASSYSPIMGYQETQYF. The CDR3 nucleotides read TGCGCCAGCAGCTACTCTCCCATTATGGGGTACCAAGAGACCCAGTACTTC.

This chain joins TRBV19 and TRBJ1-5, with D possibly matching TRBD1 (6 bases). V dropped 5 bases and J dropped 1 base, with 15 bases sitting between them. This CDR3 comprises 16 residues. Germline V gene data show CDR1 as LNHDA and CDR2 as SQIVND (reference sequence). For the CDR3, the DNA is TGTGCCAGTAGTCGTGGACAGTTAGGGAGCAATCAGCCCCAGCATTTT. This sequence encodes CASSRGQLGSNQPQHF.

This clonotype was observed a handful of times. The chain combines TRBV4-1 with TRBJ1-1, with D maybe TRBD1 (6 bases). The CDR3 has 13 residues. Trimming stripped 5 bases from V and 1 base from J, with 8 bases between. The germline V gene has CDR1 MGHRA and CDR2 YSYEKL. CDR3 sequence: CASSLQGNTEAFF. The CDR3 region has the DNA TGCGCCAGCAGCTTACAGGGGAACACTGAAGCTTTCTTT.

This chain connects TRBV19 to TRBJ2-5, with 7 bases matching TRBD1. Germline loops: CDR1 LNHDA, CDR2 SQIVND (reference sequence). The CDR3 spans 14 residues. After removal of 5 bases from V and 3 bases from J, the junction contained 6 bases not matched to a gene. The DNA for the CDR3 is TGTGCCAGTAGTTTTGGGACAGTTGAAGAGACCCAGTACTTC. Translated: CASSFGTVEETQYF.

The chain joins TRBV7-4 to TRBJ2-4; 13 positions match TRBD2. V lost 6 bases to trimming and J lost 0 bases; unmatched junction nucleotides: 11. Germline V CDR1 and CDR2: SGHVT, SQSDAQ. This CDR3 region has 19 residues. The CDR3 DNA reads as TGTGCCAGCAGTTGGACTAGCGGGAGCTTGGGAGTAGCCAAAAACATTCAGTACTTC. Protein sequence: CASSWTSGSLGVAKNIQYF.

This clonotype was recorded a few times. In DNA, the CDR3 is TGTGCCAGCATTGCCGATCTCTCCTACGAGCAGTACTTC. Translating it yields CASIADLSYEQYF. The chain has TRBV25-1 and TRBJ2-7; D is unclear. This CDR3 comprises 13 residues. Trimming took off 7 bases at V and 0 bases at J, with 10 bases between the two ends. Per germline, CDR1 MGHDK and CDR2 SYGVNS.